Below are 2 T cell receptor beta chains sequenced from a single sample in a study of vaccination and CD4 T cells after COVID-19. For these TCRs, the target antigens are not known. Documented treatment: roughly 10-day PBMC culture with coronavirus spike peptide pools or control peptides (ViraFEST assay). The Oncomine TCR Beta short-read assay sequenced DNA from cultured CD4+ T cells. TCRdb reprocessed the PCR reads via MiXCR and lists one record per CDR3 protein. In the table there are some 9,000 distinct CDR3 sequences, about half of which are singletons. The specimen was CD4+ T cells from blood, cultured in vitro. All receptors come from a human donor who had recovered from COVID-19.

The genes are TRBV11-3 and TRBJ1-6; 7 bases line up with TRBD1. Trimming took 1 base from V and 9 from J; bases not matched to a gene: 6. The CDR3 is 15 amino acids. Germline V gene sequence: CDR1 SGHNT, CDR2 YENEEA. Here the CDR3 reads CASSLADRERSPLHF. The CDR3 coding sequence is TGTGCCAGCAGCTTAGCCGACAGGGAGCGTTCACCCCTCCACTTT.

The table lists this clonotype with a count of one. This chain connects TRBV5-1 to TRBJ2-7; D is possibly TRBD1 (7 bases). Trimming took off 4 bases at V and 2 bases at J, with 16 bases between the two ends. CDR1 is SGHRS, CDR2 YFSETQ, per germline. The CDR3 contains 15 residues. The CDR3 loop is CASSPAAGTAYEQYF. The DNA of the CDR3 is TGCGCCAGCAGCCCCGCCGCGGGGACAGCCTACGAGCAGTACTTC.